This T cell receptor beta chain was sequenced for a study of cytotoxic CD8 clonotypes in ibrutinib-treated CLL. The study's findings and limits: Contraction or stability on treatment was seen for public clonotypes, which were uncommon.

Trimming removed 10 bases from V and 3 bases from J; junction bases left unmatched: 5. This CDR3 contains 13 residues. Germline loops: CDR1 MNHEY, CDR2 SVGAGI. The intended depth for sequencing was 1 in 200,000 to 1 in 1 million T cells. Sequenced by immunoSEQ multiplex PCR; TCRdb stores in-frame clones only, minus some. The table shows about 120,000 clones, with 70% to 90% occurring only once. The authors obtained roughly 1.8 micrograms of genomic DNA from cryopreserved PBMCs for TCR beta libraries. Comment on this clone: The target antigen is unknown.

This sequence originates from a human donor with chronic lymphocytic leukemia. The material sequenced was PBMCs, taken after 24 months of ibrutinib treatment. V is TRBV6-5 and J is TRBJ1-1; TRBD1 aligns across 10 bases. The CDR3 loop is CATRQGAHTEAFF. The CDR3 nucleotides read TGTGCCACCAGACAGGGGGCTCACACTGAAGCTTTCTTT.